This T cell receptor (beta chain) was found in a study of shared clonotypes between healthy human individuals. For each subset, genomic DNA was distributed in equal portions over several immunoSEQ plates. Replicate PCRs for sorted subsets used approximately 220 ng DNA; this equaled 30,000 to 35,000 T cell genomes. Per the original data handling: ImmunoSEQ output held junction-only sequences without quality scores, so filtering differed. TCRdb's copy holds only in-frame clones and misses some; the assay was immunoSEQ multiplex PCR. V and J calls and clone size are as listed in that table; D and trimming were resolved from the DNA. The sample gives hundreds of thousands of clones, approximately 79% of which show up once; approximately 1.8% is in the top ten. V was clipped by 4 bases and J by 2 bases, with 14 bases between them. The CDR3 totals 15 residues. Germline loops: CDR1 SNHLY, CDR2 FYNNEI. Nashville, Tennessee was home to all donors, who were Caucasian adults.

The rearrangement joins TRBV2 to TRBJ2-5; D could derive from TRBD1 or TRBD2 (5 bases each). The sequence derives from a woman aged 25-40 years in good health. Sequenced input: memory CD4+ T cells sorted from blood. Subset defined: CD45RA-negative fraction. CDR3 protein: CASSALGTIQETQYF. The CDR3 nucleotides read TGTGCCAGCAGTGCCCTGGGGACCATACAAGAGACCCAGTACTTC.